The rows below give T cell receptor beta chains drawn from one sample of a study of blood T cell repertoires in COVID-19. Repertoires were generated with immunoSEQ multiplex PCR, while TCRdb's copy carries only in-frame clones and drops some. The sample yields about 46,000 clones, 88% seen once. The specimen sequenced was peripheral blood. Every receptor here comes from a man aged 45-65 years with acute or convalescent COVID-19. CDR3s include the opening cysteine and the closing phenylalanine or tryptophan. Some rows mark clone size as missing; the rest say once, few, many or name a class of expanded clone.

V gene: TRBV9
clone size: once
CDR3 protein: CASSNPRTANTGELFF

V gene: TRBV19
clone size: once
CDR3 protein: CASRYEGNTEAFF

V gene: TRBV7-2
clone size: few
CDR3 protein: CASRSGTGSDTQYF

V gene: TRBV30
clone size: NA
CDR3 protein: CAWSRTGPYEQYF

V gene: TRBV6-5
clone size: once
CDR3 protein: CASSPPGGTEAFF

V gene: TRBV6-5
clone size: few
CDR3 protein: CASRPDSLHGYTF

V gene: TRBV19
clone size: NA
CDR3 protein: CASSMPGQGSGNTIYF

V gene: TRBV19
clone size: once
CDR3 protein: CASSPGQARNQPQHF

V gene: TRBV2
clone size: NA
CDR3 protein: CASSIQGWLYEQYF

V gene: TRBV5-1
clone size: NA
CDR3 protein: CASSLTGTAGNTIYF

V gene: TRBV7-9
clone size: NA
CDR3 protein: CASSREGGITEAFF

V gene: TRBV29-1
clone size: NA
CDR3 protein: CSVATGGNTEAFF

V gene: TRBV6-6
clone size: NA
CDR3 protein: CASSYRSGKGRDEQFF

V gene: TRBV19
clone size: NA
CDR3 protein: CASRRGSTDTQYF

V gene: TRBV5-1
clone size: NA
CDR3 protein: CASSPTPGRENTEAFF